This T cell receptor (beta chain) was sequenced during a study of CD8 T cells in ankylosing spondylitis. Study results and caveats: A motif of 7 to 9 highly homologous TCR beta variants was seen as apparently characteristic of ankylosing spondylitis blood. According to the report, clones linked to the disease were significantly enriched in matched synovial fluid samples taken from ankylosing spondylitis patients. Earlier literature documents some of the motif variants in reactive arthritis synovial fluid and blood. Those disease-linked clones were CD8+; they were also relatively rare in peripheral blood.

Note on this clonotype: The antigen is not known.

V was clipped by 7 bases and J by 2 bases; unmatched bases: 11. This CDR3 is 16 amino acids long. Germline V gene data show CDR1 as MDHEN and CDR2 as SYDVKM. Making use of molecular barcodes, quantitative 5'-RACE generated TCR beta libraries. Each CDR3 protein is one row after TCRdb ran MiXCR on the 5' RACE reads. The sample lists roughly 300,000 distinct CDR3 sequences; approximately 8% were seen once. This TCR came from a male donor with ankylosing spondylitis. The chain employs TRBV28 and TRBJ2-7; 10 nucleotides line up with TRBD1. The specimen sequenced was blood, either unsorted or a sorted T cell fraction (not recorded which). The CDR3 loop is CASTDNPGQGTYEQYF. DNA for the CDR3: TGTGCCAGCACCGATAATCCGGGACAGGGGACCTACGAGCAGTACTTC.